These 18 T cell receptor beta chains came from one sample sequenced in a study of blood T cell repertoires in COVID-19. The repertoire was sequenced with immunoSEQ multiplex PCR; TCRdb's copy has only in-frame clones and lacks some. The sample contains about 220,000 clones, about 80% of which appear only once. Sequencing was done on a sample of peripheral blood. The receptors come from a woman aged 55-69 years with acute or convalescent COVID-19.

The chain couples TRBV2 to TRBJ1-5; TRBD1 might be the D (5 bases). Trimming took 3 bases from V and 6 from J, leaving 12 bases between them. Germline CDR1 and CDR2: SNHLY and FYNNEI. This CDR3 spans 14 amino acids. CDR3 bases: TGTGCCAGCAGTGATCGGGGGGTGGGTCAGCCCCAGCATTTT. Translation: CASSDRGVGQPQHF.

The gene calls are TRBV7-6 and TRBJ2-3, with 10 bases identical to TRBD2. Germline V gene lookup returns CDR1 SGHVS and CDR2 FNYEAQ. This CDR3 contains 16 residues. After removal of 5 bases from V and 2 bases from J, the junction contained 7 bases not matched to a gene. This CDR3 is CASSRTSGNNTDTQYF. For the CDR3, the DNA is TGTGCCAGCAGCCGGACTAGCGGCAACAACACAGATACGCAGTATTTT.

In DNA, the CDR3 is TGTGCCAGCAGCCAAGGTGGACAGGGGTATCAAGGCGGCTACACCTTC. As protein: CASSQGGQGYQGGYTF. The J gene is TRBJ1-2, the V gene TRBV4-2; 9 bases agree with TRBD1. The CDR3 runs 16 residues. Germline loops: CDR1 LGHNA, CDR2 YNFKEQ. The V gene end was trimmed by 1 base and the J gene end by 8 bases; junction bases not matched to a gene: 11.

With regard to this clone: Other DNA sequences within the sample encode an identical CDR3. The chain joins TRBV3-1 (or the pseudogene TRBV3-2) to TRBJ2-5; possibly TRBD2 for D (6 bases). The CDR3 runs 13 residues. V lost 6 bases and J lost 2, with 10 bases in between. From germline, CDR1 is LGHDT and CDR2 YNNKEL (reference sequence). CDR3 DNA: TGTGCCAGCAGTAGGGCGGGGCAAGAGACCCAGTACTTC. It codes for CASSRAGQETQYF.

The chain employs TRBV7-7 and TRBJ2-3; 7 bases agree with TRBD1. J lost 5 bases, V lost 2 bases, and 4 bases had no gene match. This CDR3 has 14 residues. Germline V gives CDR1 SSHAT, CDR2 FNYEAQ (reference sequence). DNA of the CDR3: TGTGCCAGCAGCTTAACCCAGGGGGTAGATACGCAGTATTTT. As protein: CASSLTQGVDTQYF.

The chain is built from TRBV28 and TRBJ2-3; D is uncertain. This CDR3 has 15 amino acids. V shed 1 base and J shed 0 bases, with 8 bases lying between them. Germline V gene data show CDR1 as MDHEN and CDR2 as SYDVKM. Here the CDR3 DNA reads TGTGCCAGCAGTTTATTTAGTACTAGCACAGATACGCAGTATTTT. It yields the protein CASSLFSTSTDTQYF.

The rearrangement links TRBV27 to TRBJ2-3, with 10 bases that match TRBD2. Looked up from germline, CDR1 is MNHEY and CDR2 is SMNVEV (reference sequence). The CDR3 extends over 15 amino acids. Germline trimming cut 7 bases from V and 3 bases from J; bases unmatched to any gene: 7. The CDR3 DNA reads TGTGCCAGCACTCCACTAGCGGGAAGTACAGATACGCAGTATTTT. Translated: CASTPLAGSTDTQYF.

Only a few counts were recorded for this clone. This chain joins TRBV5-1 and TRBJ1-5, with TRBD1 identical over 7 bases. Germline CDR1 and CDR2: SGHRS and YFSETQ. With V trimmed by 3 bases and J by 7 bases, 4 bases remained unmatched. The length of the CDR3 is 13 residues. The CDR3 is CASSWTGEQPQHF. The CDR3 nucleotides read TGCGCCAGCAGCTGGACAGGCGAACAGCCCCAGCATTTT.

The CDR3 nucleotides are TGTGCCAGCAGCTTAACTAGCGGGGGGCCAGAGACCCAGTACTTC. Amino acid sequence: CASSLTSGGPETQYF. The rearrangement joins TRBV7-2 to TRBJ2-5; 12 bases are shared with TRBD2. Germline loops: CDR1 SGHTA, CDR2 FQGNSA. V dropped 2 bases and J dropped 4; count of bases not matched to a gene: 2. The CDR3 has 15 residues.

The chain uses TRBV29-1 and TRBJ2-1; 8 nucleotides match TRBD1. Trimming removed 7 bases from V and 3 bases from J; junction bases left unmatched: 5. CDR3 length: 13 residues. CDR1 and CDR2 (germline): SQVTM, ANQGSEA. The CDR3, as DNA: TGCAGCGCCAGGACAGGGATCTACAATGAGCAGTTCTTC. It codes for CSARTGIYNEQFF.

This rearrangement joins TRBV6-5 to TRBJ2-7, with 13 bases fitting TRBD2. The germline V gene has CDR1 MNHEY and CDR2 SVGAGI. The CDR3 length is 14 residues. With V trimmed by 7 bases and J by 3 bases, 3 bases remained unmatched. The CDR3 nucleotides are TGTGCCAGCACGAGGACTAGCGGGGGCTACGAGCAGTACTTC. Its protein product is CASTRTSGGYEQYF.

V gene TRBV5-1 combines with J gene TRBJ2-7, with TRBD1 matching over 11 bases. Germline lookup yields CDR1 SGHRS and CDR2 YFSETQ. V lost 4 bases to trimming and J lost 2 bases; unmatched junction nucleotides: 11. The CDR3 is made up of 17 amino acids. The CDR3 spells CASSIGAGQGATYEQYF. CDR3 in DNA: TGCGCCAGCAGCATCGGGGCTGGACAGGGGGCAACCTACGAGCAGTACTTC.

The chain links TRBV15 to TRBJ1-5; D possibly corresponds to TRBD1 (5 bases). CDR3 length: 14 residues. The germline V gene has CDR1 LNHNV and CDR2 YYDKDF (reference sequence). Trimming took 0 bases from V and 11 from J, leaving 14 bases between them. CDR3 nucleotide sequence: TGTGCCACCAGCAGAGAGGGGCAGGAGCTAGCCCAGCATTTT. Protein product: CATSREGQELAQHF. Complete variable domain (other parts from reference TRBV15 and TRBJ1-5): DAMVIQNPRYQVTQFGKPVTLSCSQTLNHNVMYWYQQKSSQAPKLLFHYYDKDFNNEADTPDNFQSRRPNTSFCFLDIRSPGLGDTAMYLCATSREGQELAQHFGDGTRLSIL.

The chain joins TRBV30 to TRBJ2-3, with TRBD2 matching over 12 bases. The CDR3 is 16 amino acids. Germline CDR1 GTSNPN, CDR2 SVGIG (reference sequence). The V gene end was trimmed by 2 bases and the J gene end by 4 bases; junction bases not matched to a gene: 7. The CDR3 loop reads CAWSPTSGGMPDTQYF. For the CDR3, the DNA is TGTGCCTGGAGTCCGACTAGCGGGGGCATGCCAGATACGCAGTATTTT.

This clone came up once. Written as DNA, the CDR3 is TGCGCCAGCAGCCAAGGGCTTAGCGGGGGGGCTGACGAGCAGTACTTC. This sequence encodes CASSQGLSGGADEQYF. This sequence joins TRBV4-1 and TRBJ2-7, with 11 positions matching TRBD2. After removal of 1 base from V and 5 bases from J, the junction contained 7 bases not matched to a gene. The CDR3 has 16 residues. Per the germline V gene, CDR1 is MGHRA and CDR2 is YSYEKL.

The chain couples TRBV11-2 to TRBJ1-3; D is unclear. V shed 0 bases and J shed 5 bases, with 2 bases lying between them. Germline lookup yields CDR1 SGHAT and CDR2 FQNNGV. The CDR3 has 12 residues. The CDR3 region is CASSLDRNTIYF. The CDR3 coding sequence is TGTGCCAGCAGCTTAGACAGAAACACCATATATTTT.

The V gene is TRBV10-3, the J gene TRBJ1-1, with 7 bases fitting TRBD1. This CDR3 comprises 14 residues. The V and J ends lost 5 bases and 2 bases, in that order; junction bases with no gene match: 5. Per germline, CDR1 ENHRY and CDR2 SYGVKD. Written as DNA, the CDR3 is TGTGCCATCAGTCCCCAGGGGGGAAACACTGAAGCTTTCTTT. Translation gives CAISPQGGNTEAFF.

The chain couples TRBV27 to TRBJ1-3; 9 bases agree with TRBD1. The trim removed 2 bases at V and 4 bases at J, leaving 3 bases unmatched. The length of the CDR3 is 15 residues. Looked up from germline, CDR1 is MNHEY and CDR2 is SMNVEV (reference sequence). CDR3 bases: TGTGCCAGCAGTTTAGTCGGACAGGGGGGAAACACCATATATTTT. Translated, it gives CASSLVGQGGNTIYF.